This T cell receptor beta chain appears in the sequencing data of a study of OX40 agonist ivuxolimab in advanced cancers. Study-wide background: Three partial responders included one hepatocellular carcinoma patient and two cutaneous melanoma patients. The study's findings and limits: At 0.1 to 3.0 mg/kg, clonal expansion of CD4+ and CD8+ blood T cells had occurred by week 6. More expanded clones were found, on average, in CD8+ than in CD4+ T cells. It was also the case that some nonresponders had low normalized T-cell clonal expansion.

Sequencing was performed with immunoSEQ multiplex PCR; in TCRdb, only in-frame clones are kept and a portion is missing. The table lists about 49,000 clones, 81% of them singletons. Trimming shortened V by 3 bases and J by 0 bases, and 14 bases separated the two germline ends. This CDR3 region has 16 residues. CDR1 and CDR2 (germline): LGHNA, YNFKEQ. A remark on this clone: What it binds is unknown.

This chain joins TRBV4-2 and TRBJ1-1, with D tentatively TRBD1 (5 bases). This clonotype was obtained from an adult with an advanced solid tumor such as melanoma, head and neck, liver or kidney cancer. Sample: CD4+ or CD8+ T cells sorted from blood, taken in a trial of the OX40 agonist ivuxolimab. The CDR3 DNA sequence: TGTGCCAGCAGCCATACTTCCGACAGCATGAACACTGAAGCTTTCTTT. It yields the protein CASSHTSDSMNTEAFF.